The clone carrying this T cell receptor (beta chain) was observed a few times. Its antigen is unknown. This specimen belongs to a study of early stage breast cancer tumors. Overall study context: Of some 15 invasive breast tumors, about a dozen were hormone receptor-positive, HER2-negative. Overall study findings and caveats: Most shared enriched TCRB sequences were commonly generated ones. Tumors had about 2.5-fold higher T cell density and higher clonality than adjacent normal breast tissue.

Germline assignment: CDR1 SQVTM and CDR2 ANQGSEA. V was clipped by 7 bases and J by 0 bases, with 7 bases between them. The CDR3 length is 12 residues. Blood replicates held 0.5 ug DNA, tumor or normal breast roughly 1.5 ug, two each. Using immunoSEQ multiplex PCR, the repertoire was profiled, and TCRdb retains in-frame clones only, with some absent. The sample lists about 51,000 clones, approximately 78% occurring once. The TCR comes from a person aged 40 to 49 with breast cancer. Sequencing used blood. This chain uses TRBV29-1 with TRBJ1-3; unclear D gene. For the CDR3, the DNA is TGCAGCGCCGCGAACTCTGGAAACACCATATATTTT. Translation gives CSAANSGNTIYF.